This T cell receptor (beta chain) was captured by sequencing in a study of cytomegalovirus exposure and HLA in healthy donors (dated by TCRdb to 2015 to 2018). A note on the overall study: According to an earlier analysis of around 600 of the donors, about 170 million T cells yielded 90 million to 140 million unique TCR beta sequences and less than 300 Gb of sequence data. The later analysis used no new phenotypic data to find candidate immune exposures, relying instead on TCR beta sequences and their occurrence across donors. Genome-wide SNP genotypes for about 65% of the roughly 670 donors were used in a later genetic analysis, which treated that subset as a discovery cohort. Of the 398 genotyped donors, 75% to 85% were placed in the genetic ancestry cluster associated with self-reported Caucasian donors. Both class I and class II loci were covered by HLA typing, at four-digit resolution. In an earlier analysis of roughly 600 of the donors, high-throughput TCR beta sequencing was used to judge whether each TCR beta V gene segment behaved as functional or pseudogenic. A later analysis re-examined previously published TCR beta repertoires from more than 600 donors and added high-resolution HLA genotyping to investigate patterns of TCR occurrence. Across around 400 genotyped donors of the cohort, an average of about 250,000 unique TCR beta nucleotide sequences per donor were sequenced, and 15% to 20% of those sequences were non-productive. The number of donors typed differed by locus, with about 629-630 for A, B, C, DRB1 and DQB1, around 560 for DQA1, 606 for DPA1, and roughly 450 for DPB1. High-throughput TCR immunosequencing, statistical association of individual TCRs with disease status, and machine learning were combined to predict cytomegalovirus infection status. Roughly 5 DR-DQ haplotypes were handled as single units for association and clustering because linkage in the cohort was strong. Using immunosequencing, the study profiled T cell repertoires from 550 to 750 subjects and related those repertoires to cytomegalovirus serostatus. The aim of the study was to test whether cataloging public T cell receptors could identify signatures of past pathogen exposure. Every discovery cohort repertoire had been produced on one sequencing platform. Donor age, sex, ethnicity and CMV serostatus were collected together with the repertoire data. A separate validation cohort of over 95 different subjects was used in addition to the roughly 640-subject first cohort. An early release covering roughly 640 HLA-typed donors comprised about 310 gigabases of sequencing data and around 80 million unique TCR sequences.

The germline V gene gives CDR1 as SGDLS and CDR2 as YYNGEE. V gives up 0 bases and J gives up 2 bases, and the segment between their germline ends measures 20 bases. The CDR3 goes from the cysteine to the phenylalanine over 18 residues. CDR3 DNA is the only sequence kept; it has 54 bases, read in frame from the first base. The cohort comprised 666 healthy bone marrow donors. All cohort members were sampled while nominally healthy, although unrecorded immune exposures were likely present. The donor tested CMV seronegative, placing the donor among the 300 to 450 seronegative members of the cohort. Every donor gave a peripheral blood sample, and the peripheral blood mononuclear cells from that sample were used for TCR beta sequencing. Genomic DNA was extracted from the blood cell samples with the Qiagen DNeasy Blood Extraction Kit. Libraries were made using the immunoSEQ multiplex PCR assay. For the multiplex PCR, a mixture combining 60 forward primers for TCR Vbeta segments and 13 reverse primers for TCR Jbeta segments was used. The CDR3 region of rearranged TCR beta genes was amplified from genomic DNA by a multiplex PCR assay. The Illumina HiSeq System was used to sequence the amplified TCR beta libraries as 87-base-pair reads. In the authors' own workflow: A later analysis counted about 76 million unique TCR beta chains across the 650 to 700 repertoires, and 10 million to 11 million of these chains were shared by at least two donors. Raw reads were error-corrected and collapsed into unique sequences with a nearest-neighbor algorithm that merged closely related sequences to remove PCR and sequencing errors. V, D and J gene segments were assigned by aligning CDR3 sequences to IMGT reference sequences. For a sequence to be retained, at least a six-nucleotide match to both a V gene segment and a J gene segment was required. A rearrangement counted as productive if the CDR3 had no stop codons and remained in frame with V and J, and every other rearrangement counted as non-productive. Following IMGT convention, CDR3 was defined as the stretch from the second conserved V-encoded cysteine to the conserved J-encoded phenylalanine. In an earlier analysis of 550 to 650 of the donors, sequences lacking an unambiguous match to a single V gene segment were excluded. An earlier analysis of roughly 590 of the donors called V segments functional above 56.7% productive rearrangements and segregating when the between-donor standard deviation exceeded 5%. To diagnose cytomegalovirus status from the catalog of TCR beta chain sequences, a statistical classification framework was built. In a later analysis, V and J genes were assigned by comparing TCR nucleotide sequences against IMGT/GENE-DB human TR gene sequences. The TCRdist pipeline was used in a later analysis to assign CDR3 sequences and most-parsimonious VDJ recombination scenarios. A later analysis defined each TCR beta chain by its CDR3 amino acid sequence plus V-gene family, and excluded reads lacking a unique V-gene family. To address suspected cross-contamination and a sequencing artifact, a later analysis removed over 500 highly shared, low-generation-probability nucleotide sequences. A later analysis calculated a clonal expansion index for each public chain from normalized within-repertoire ranks of inferred template counts. In a later analysis, generation probabilities were computed using a VDJ recombination model fitted to out-of-frame rearrangements, and the results were checked against IGoR. A later analysis scored TCR-TCR, TCR-HLA and TCR-CMV co-occurrence with hypergeometric tests, applying a repertoire-size bias correction to TCR pairs. To estimate false discovery rates, a later analysis permuted the HLA or CMV assignments 20 times. A later analysis grouped co-occurring TCRs with DBSCAN, adding TCRdist sequence similarity when clustering within HLA-allele-positive subsets. Repertoires with fewer than 30,000 or more than 120,000 public chains, plus five repertoires with anomalous nucleotide sharing, were excluded from co-occurrence clustering. TCRdb provides this immuneACCESS table in a form limited to in-frame rearrangements. Some clones are lacking; in checked studies, under half of them reflect an unresolved V gene, and why the rest are absent is not known. The V and J calls and the clone size are those of that table, but D and trimming were determined from the DNA. The sample includes 35,000 to 45,000 clones, with roughly 80% observed a single time. The top ten hold about a tenth of the sample.

This clone was recorded a few times. Its specific antigen is unknown. No much larger clonotype is one base removed from it; base qualities were not supplied. Study-wide conclusions, independent of this receptor: The cohort was sequenced for TCR beta chains only, and without alpha or paired-chain data the features that could be detected were limited. When HLA alleles, especially DR and DQ, strongly co-occurred, TCR associations were difficult to assign to individual alleles. Cytomegalovirus status was reported to be diagnosed by the classifier with high specificity and sensitivity in both the original and validation cohorts. In a later analysis, TCR association rates were found to vary across HLA loci, with the most associated TCRs seen for DRB1 alleles and the fewest for HLA-C alleles. Most TCR sequences were observed very rarely across donors, whereas some public TCRs were present in many individuals. Because HLA typing was missing for some donors at each locus, association tests included only the typed subset. In an earlier analysis of fewer than 700 of the donors, most TCR beta V segments appeared in productive rearrangements about 87% or about 30% of the time, broadly matching IMGT annotations. A few of the identified cytomegalovirus-associated TCR beta chains were confirmed in vitro to be specific for cytomegalovirus antigens. A group of highly shared sequence variants was considered likely to be a technical artifact of the sequencing pipeline. Immune exposure information for the cohort was limited to CMV serostatus. Some IMGT-functional V segments, including TRBV6-2 and TRBV6-3, could not be distinguished by the 87-base-pair reads and were therefore excluded. A further reported finding was that TCR beta sequences accurately predicted the HLA-A and HLA-B alleles for most subjects in the first cohort. At a false discovery rate of 0.05, a later analysis linked fewer than 20,000 TCR beta sequences to specific HLA alleles. According to the authors, the approach could potentially be generalized to other disease states and immunological phenotypes. In the study, 164 TCR beta chains were listed as associated with cytomegalovirus. An association between a missense DCLRE1C variant and V-gene and J-gene trimming of TCR beta chains was found in a later genetic analysis and replicated in an independent cohort. According to a later genetic analysis, donors in an Asian-associated ancestry cluster had fewer N-insertions in productive TCRs than the roughly 700-donor mean. Because counts were too low, seventeen rarely observed V segments, including chromosome 9 orphons, were left out of the earlier analysis of 500 to 750 of the donors. A later analysis found that most CMV-associated TCR beta chains appeared HLA-restricted, with HLA associations seemingly driven largely by CMV exposure. In a later analysis, HLA-associated TCR beta chains showed more clonal expansion and lower generation probabilities than non-associated chains that were equally common. According to a later analysis, parvovirus B19, influenza, CMV and Epstein-Barr virus appeared linked to several top co-occurrence clusters. The presence/absence analyses assumed that sequencing depth was roughly uniform across donors, and that assumption may not be true. Linkage disequilibrium might explain the correlated functional status among segregating V segments, but an unknown experimental factor could not be excluded.

Sequencing input: PBMCs. The chain couples TRBV9 to TRBJ2-5; tentative D gene TRBD2, with 6 bases matching. This TCR was recovered from a woman aged 35 to 49 in good health and CMV-seronegative. The CDR3 loop reads CASSVVLIGTLRQETQYF. The nucleotides read TGTGCCAGCAGCGTAGTTTTGATCGGGACTCTCAGGCAAGAGACCCAGTACTTC.